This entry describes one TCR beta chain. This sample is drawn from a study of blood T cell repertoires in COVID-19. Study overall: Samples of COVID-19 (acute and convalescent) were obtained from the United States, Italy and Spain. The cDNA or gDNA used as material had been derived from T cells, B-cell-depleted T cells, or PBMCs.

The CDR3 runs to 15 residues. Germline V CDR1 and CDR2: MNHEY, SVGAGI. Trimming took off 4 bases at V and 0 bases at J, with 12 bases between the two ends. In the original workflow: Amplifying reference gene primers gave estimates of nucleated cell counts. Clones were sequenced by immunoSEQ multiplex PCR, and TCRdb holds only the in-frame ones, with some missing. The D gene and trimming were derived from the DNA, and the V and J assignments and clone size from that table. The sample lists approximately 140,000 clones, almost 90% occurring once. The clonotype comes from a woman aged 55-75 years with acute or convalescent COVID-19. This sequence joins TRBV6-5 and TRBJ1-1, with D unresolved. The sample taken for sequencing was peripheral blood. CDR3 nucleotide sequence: TGTGCCAGCAGTTCACAAAACCAGGTGAACACTGAAGCTTTCTTT. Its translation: CASSSQNQVNTEAFF.